Here is one T cell receptor beta chain with its context. These data originate in a study of blood T cell repertoires in COVID-19. Whole-study context: Samples representing acute and convalescent COVID-19 were sourced from the United States, Italy and Spain. Sample material is recorded as cDNA or gDNA derived from T cells, B-cell-depleted T cells, or PBMCs.

The V and J ends lost 2 bases and 6 bases respectively, with 13 bases between them. CDR1 and CDR2 (germline): MNHEY, SVGEGT. The CDR3 is 14 amino acids. In the authors' methods: Amplified reference gene primers provided the basis for estimating nucleated cell counts. Measured with immunoSEQ multiplex PCR; TCRdb has only the in-frame clones, and not every one. The V and J calls and clone size come from that table; D and trimming were worked out from the DNA. The data hold a few hundred thousand clones, with 85% observed a single time. V usage is TRBV6-2 or TRBV6-3 and J usage is TRBJ1-2; D gene unclear. The specimen sequenced was peripheral blood. This clonotype originated in a human donor in a cohort sampled during active COVID-19. The CDR3 DNA reads as TGTGCCAGCAGTTACGTATGGGAGGGAGATGGCTACACCTTC. It yields the protein CASSYVWEGDGYTF.